Below, 3 T cell receptor beta chains from the same sample are listed, as sequenced in a study of CD8 T cells in ankylosing spondylitis. TCRdb independently ran MiXCR on the 5' RACE reads; one entry per CDR3 protein. The repertoire consists of over 200,000 distinct CDR3 sequences, with 8% to 11% occurring once and the leading ten covering about 19%. Sequenced input: blood, either unsorted or a sorted T cell fraction (not recorded which). The receptors shown here come from a male donor with ankylosing spondylitis or in good health (not recorded which).

This clonotype was detected only once. CDR3 nucleotides: TGTGCCAGCAGTCTCCGAAGCAGGGGAGGAGACACCATATATTTT. Its protein product is CASSLRSRGGDTIYF. The rearrangement uses TRBV7-8 and TRBJ1-3; D is possibly TRBD1 (6 bases). CDR1 and CDR2 (germline): SGHVS, FQNEAQ. CDR3 size: 15 residues. The V and J ends lost 6 bases and 8 bases respectively, with 20 bases between them.

This clonotype was detected many times. The V call is TRBV6-5, the J call TRBJ1-2; no clear D. V was trimmed by 0 bases and J by 3 bases, leaving 8 bases between them. Germline loops: CDR1 MNHEY, CDR2 SVGAGI. The CDR3 covers 14 residues. Here the CDR3 reads CASSYSQQDYGYTF. Here the CDR3 DNA reads TGTGCCAGCAGTTACTCACAACAAGACTATGGCTACACCTTC.

This clonotype has a count of ten or more. The chain joins TRBV27 to TRBJ2-1; TRBD1 or TRBD2 may be the D gene (5 bases each). There are 16 residues in the CDR3. Deletions cut 4 bases from V and 9 bases from J, with 22 bases between. Germline assignment: CDR1 MNHEY and CDR2 SMNVEV (reference sequence). CDR3 region: CASSSTSLRGVPEQFF. CDR3 coding DNA: TGTGCCAGCAGTTCAACATCCCTGAGGGGCGTTCCTGAGCAGTTCTTC.